The following is a TCR beta chain sequence with its context. Its specificity is not known. TCRdb recomputed calls from the reads with MiXCR, one row per CDR3 protein. The sample shows some 200,000 distinct CDR3 sequences, less than 50% of them seen only once. The data were obtained in a study of T cell repertoires in cytomegalovirus infection. About the research overall: Researchers turned to recently identified HLA-C-restricted CMV epitopes as well as well-studied HLA-B-restricted ones. Study-wide findings and caveats: HLA-C-restricted TCR beta clonotypes specific for CMV led the ex vivo response.

V gave up 1 base and J gave up 1 base, with 17 bases separating them. This CDR3 has 18 amino acids. Germline assignment: CDR1 MNHEY and CDR2 SMNVEV (reference sequence). The sequences come from CD8+ T cells from cultured PBMCs, collected from culture after CMV antigen stimulation. The sequence came from a human donor in good health (CMV status not recorded). Some clones in this sample may be carry-over from other donors' samples. The V call is TRBV27, the J call TRBJ2-1; D gene ambiguous. The CDR3 DNA reads TGTGCCAGCAGTTTATTTTGGTCCGGCGGCCCTTCCTACAATGAGCAGTTCTTC. Protein product: CASSLFWSGGPSYNEQFF.